The 11 T cell receptor beta chains below were found in one sample sequenced in a study of control samples from healthy donors and cancer patients. TCRdb's table, derived via immunoSEQ multiplex PCR, lists solely in-frame clones and lacks some. The sample shows tens of thousands of clones, approximately 90% of them seen only once. Sequencing input: blood. Receptor source: a woman aged 70-85 years in good health.

The chain couples TRBV29-1 to TRBJ2-7; 8 nucleotides align to TRBD2. Per the germline V gene, CDR1 is SQVTM and CDR2 is ANQGSEA. The CDR3 extends over 13 amino acids. Unmatched junction bases numbered 11, after V lost 7 bases and J lost 6 bases. The CDR3 nucleotides are TGCAGCGCAAAAATGGGACTAGGCTCCGAGCAGTACTTC. This translates into CSAKMGLGSEQYF.

In the case of this clone: One end of the junction does not line up with germline, which may come from a read error. The CDR3 loop reads CACRGWGETQYF. CDR3 nucleotides: TGTGCCTGCAGAGGGTGGGGGGAGACCCAGTACTTC. The rearrangement links TRBV2 to TRBJ2-5; either TRBD1 or TRBD2 may supply D (5 bases each). The CDR3 is made up of 12 amino acids. In germline, CDR1 is SNHLY, CDR2 FYNNEI.

The V call is TRBV9, the J call TRBJ1-2; 8 bases fit TRBD1. Unmatched junction bases numbered 1, after V lost 0 bases and J lost 6 bases. This CDR3 is built from 13 residues. The germline V gene has CDR1 SGDLS and CDR2 YYNGEE. CDR3: CASSVAGGHGYTF. The CDR3 region has the DNA TGTGCCAGCAGCGTAGCAGGGGGCCATGGCTACACCTTC.

This clone was seen a handful of times. This chain connects TRBV5-5 to TRBJ2-3; possibly TRBD2 for D (5 bases). There are 17 residues in the CDR3. CDR1 and CDR2 from the germline V gene are SGHKS and YYEKEE (reference sequence). Trimming pared 0 bases from V and 0 bases from J, leaving 14 bases between. This CDR3 is CASSLVLATSSTDTQYF. The CDR3 nucleotides are TGTGCCAGCAGCTTGGTTCTAGCTACGTCTAGCACAGATACGCAGTATTTT.

This clone was found once. This chain connects TRBV30 to TRBJ2-2, with 7 positions matching TRBD2. The germline gives CDR1 GTSNPN, CDR2 SVGIG (reference sequence). V gave up 2 bases and J gave up 7 bases; unmatched junction bases: 10. The CDR3 runs to 15 residues. In DNA, the CDR3 is TGTGCCTGGAGTTTAGGACTAGGTCCAGGCGGGGAGCTGTTTTTT. Translation gives CAWSLGLGPGGELFF.

The chain carries TRBV6-6 and TRBJ2-7, with D perhaps matching TRBD1 (5 bases). This CDR3 is 14 amino acids long. The V and J ends lost 2 bases and 2 bases respectively, with 10 bases between them. CDR1 MNHNY and CDR2 SVGAGI come from the germline V gene (reference sequence). In nucleotides, the CDR3 is TGTGCCAGCAGTTACCTCAGACAGACCTACGAGCAGTACTTC. Its protein is CASSYLRQTYEQYF.

There are a few counts of this clone. The chain links TRBV6-5 to TRBJ1-1, with TRBD1 identical over 9 bases. The CDR3 length is 13 residues. Trimming removed 6 bases from V and 5 bases from J; junction bases left unmatched: 4. Germline CDR1 reads MNHEY; CDR2 reads SVGAGI. In nucleotides, the CDR3 is TGTGCCAGCAGGTCGGGGACAGGGACTGAAGCTTTCTTT. Encoded protein: CASRSGTGTEAFF.

The chain combines TRBV4-1 with TRBJ1-1; D is uncertain. Germline-derived CDR1 and CDR2 are MGHRA and YSYEKL. The germline V and J ends were trimmed by 1 base and 3 bases, with 9 bases remaining between them. This CDR3 spans 14 amino acids. The CDR3 DNA sequence: TGCGCCAGCAGCCAAGCGAGTACTCACACTGAAGCTTTCTTT. Translating it yields CASSQASTHTEAFF.

The CDR3 spells CASSFAETQYF. In nucleotides, the CDR3 is TGTGCCAGCAGCTTCGCGGAGACCCAGTACTTC. The chain uses TRBV5-6 and TRBJ2-5; no clear D. V was pared by 2 bases and J by 5 bases, with 4 bases between. Germline CDR1 is SGHDT and CDR2 is YYEEEE. The CDR3 extends over 11 amino acids.

This chain's CDR3 is CASSPWGRGEQYF. In DNA form, the CDR3 reads TGTGCCAGCAGCCCATGGGGGAGGGGCGAGCAGTACTTC. This sequence joins TRBV7-3 and TRBJ2-7, with 7 bases lining up with TRBD2. CDR3 size: 13 residues. From germline, CDR1 is SGHTA and CDR2 FQGTGA. The V and J ends lost 5 bases and 6 bases, in that order; junction bases with no gene match: 7.

CDR3 bases: TGTGCCAGCAGTGAGACTAGCGGGAGCGCAGATACGCAGTATTTT. This sequence encodes CASSETSGSADTQYF. The V gene is TRBV6-1, the J gene TRBJ2-3, with TRBD2 matching 12 bases. This CDR3 contains 15 residues. J was trimmed by 4 bases and V by 3 bases; bases with no gene match: 2. Germline loops: CDR1 MNHNS, CDR2 SASEGT.